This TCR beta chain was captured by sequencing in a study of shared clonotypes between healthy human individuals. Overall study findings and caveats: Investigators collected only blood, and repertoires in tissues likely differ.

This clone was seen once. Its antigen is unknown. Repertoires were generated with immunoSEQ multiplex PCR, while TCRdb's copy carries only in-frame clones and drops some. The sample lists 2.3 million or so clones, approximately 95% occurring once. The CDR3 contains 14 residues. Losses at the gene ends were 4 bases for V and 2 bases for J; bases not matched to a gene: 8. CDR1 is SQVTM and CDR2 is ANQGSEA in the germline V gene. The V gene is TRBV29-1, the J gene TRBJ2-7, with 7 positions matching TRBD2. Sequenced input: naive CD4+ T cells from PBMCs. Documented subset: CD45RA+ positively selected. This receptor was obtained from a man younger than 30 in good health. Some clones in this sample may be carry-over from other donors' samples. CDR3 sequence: CSVAPLAAAYEQYF. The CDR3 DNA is TGCAGCGTTGCCCCTCTAGCGGCCGCCTACGAGCAGTACTTC.